These 3 T cell receptor beta chains share one sample of origin, sequenced in a study of blood T cells in healthy people across ages. A sample-barcoded 5' primer and a J-beta primer mix were used in a second PCR of roughly 7 to 11 cycles. TCRdb ran MiXCR on the 5' RACE reads and lists one entry per CDR3 protein. The sample carries 750,000 to 950,000 distinct CDR3 sequences, roughly 29% recorded once. These data were also filed under a second study, of T cells of mothers and their children.

Sequences were obtained from blood. The receptors here all came from a woman in her thirties or forties in good health.

The chain employs TRBV9 and TRBJ2-1; D gene unclear. Germline assignment: CDR1 SGDLS and CDR2 YYNGEE. The CDR3 runs 15 residues. Trimming stripped 0 bases from V and 6 bases from J, with 13 bases between. CDR3 nucleotide sequence: TGTGCCAGCAGCGTAGCCCCCCGTGGGGTCAATGAGCAGTTCTTC. This sequence encodes CASSVAPRGVNEQFF.

As for this clonotype: Being one base from a much bigger clone, this may be a read error. The rearrangement uses TRBV3-1 and TRBJ1-2, with D maybe TRBD1 (5 bases). Germline values: CDR1 LGHDT, CDR2 YNNKEL (reference sequence). The CDR3 has 15 residues. V was clipped by 4 bases and J by 7 bases, with 19 bases between them. CDR3 residues: CASSPRDGLLGGYTF. CDR3 coding DNA: TGTGCCAGCAGCCCCCGGGACGGGCTCCTGGGTGGCTACACCTTC. Variable domain in full (rest from reference TRBV3-1 and TRBJ1-2): DTAVSQTPKYLVTQMGNDKSIKCEQNLGHDTMYWYKQDSKKFLKIMFSYNNKELIINETVPNRFSPKSPDKAHLNLHINSLELGDSAVYFCASSPRDGLLGGYTFGSGTRLTVV.

The chain couples TRBV5-1 to TRBJ2-3; D gene uncertain. Germline values: CDR1 SGHRS, CDR2 YFSETQ. V lost 0 bases to trimming and J lost 3 bases, with 8 bases between them. The CDR3 spans 14 residues. CDR3 nucleotides: TGCGCCAGCAGCTTGGAAAAGGTTACAGATACGCAGTATTTT. Amino acids: CASSLEKVTDTQYF.